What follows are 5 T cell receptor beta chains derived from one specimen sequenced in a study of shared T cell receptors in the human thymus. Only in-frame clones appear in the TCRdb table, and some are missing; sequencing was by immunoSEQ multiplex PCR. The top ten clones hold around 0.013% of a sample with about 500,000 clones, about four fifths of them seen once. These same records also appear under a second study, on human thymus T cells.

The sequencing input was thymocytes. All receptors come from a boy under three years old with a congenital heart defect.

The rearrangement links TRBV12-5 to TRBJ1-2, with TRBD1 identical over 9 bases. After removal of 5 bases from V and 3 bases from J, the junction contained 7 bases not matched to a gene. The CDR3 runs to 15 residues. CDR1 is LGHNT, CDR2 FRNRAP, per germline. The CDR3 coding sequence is TGTGCTAGTGGTCCTTACAGGGGGCGCGACTATGGCTACACCTTC. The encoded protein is CASGPYRGRDYGYTF.

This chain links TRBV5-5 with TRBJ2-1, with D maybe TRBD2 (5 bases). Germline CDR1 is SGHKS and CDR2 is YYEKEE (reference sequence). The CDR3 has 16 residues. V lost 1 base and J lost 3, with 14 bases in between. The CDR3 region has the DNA TGTGCCAGCAGCTTGTTAAGGGAGCCCCTCTACAATGAGCAGTTCTTC. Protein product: CASSLLREPLYNEQFF.

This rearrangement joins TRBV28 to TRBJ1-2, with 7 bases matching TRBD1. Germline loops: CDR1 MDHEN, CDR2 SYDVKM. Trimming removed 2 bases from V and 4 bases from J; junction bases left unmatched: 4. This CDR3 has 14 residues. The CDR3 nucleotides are TGTGCCAGCAGTTTAAAGGGACAGCTCTATGGCTACACCTTC. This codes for CASSLKGQLYGYTF.

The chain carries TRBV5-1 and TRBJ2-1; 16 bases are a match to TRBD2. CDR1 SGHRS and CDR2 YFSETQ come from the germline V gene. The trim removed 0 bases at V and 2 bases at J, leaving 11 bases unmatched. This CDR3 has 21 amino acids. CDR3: CASSLGDGPGTSGRAYNEQFF. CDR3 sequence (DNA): TGCGCCAGCAGCTTGGGGGACGGGCCCGGGACTAGCGGGAGGGCCTACAATGAGCAGTTCTTC.

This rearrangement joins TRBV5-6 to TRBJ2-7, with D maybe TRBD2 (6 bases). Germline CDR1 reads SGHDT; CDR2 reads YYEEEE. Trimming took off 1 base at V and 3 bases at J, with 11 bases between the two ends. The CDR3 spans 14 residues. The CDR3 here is CASSLRGEIYEQYF. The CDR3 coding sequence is TGTGCCAGCAGCTTGCGCGGGGAAATCTACGAGCAGTACTTC. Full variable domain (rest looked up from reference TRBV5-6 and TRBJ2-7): DAGVTQSPTHLIKTRGQQVTLRCSPKSGHDTVSWYQQALGQGPQFIFQYYEEEERQRGNFPDRFSGHQFPNYSSELNVNALLLGDSALYLCASSLRGEIYEQYFGPGTRLTVT.